This record concerns one T cell receptor (beta chain) sequence. What it binds is unknown. The same CDR3 can be traced to other DNA sequences in this sample. Per the germline V gene, CDR1 is MDHEN and CDR2 is SYDVKM. V lost 8 bases and J 7 bases, leaving 12 bases between the germline ends. The CDR3 is 12 amino acids. The PCR contained 60 Vbeta and 13 Jbeta primers. Using immunoSEQ multiplex PCR, the repertoire was profiled, and TCRdb retains in-frame clones only, with some absent. The sample shows some 180,000 clones, roughly 84% of them seen only once. These data originate in a study of cytomegalovirus exposure and HLA in healthy donors. Whole-study findings and limits: Presence/absence analyses rested on an assumption that sequencing depth was roughly uniform across donors. Analysis was carried out at a later point, and it linked a missense DCLRE1C variant to TCR beta V- and J-gene trimming.

The source material was PBMCs. This rearrangement joins TRBV28 to TRBJ1-5; TRBD1 might be the D (6 bases). This TCR was recovered from a man younger than 45 in good health and CMV-seropositive. CDR3 residues: CASEAGVQPQHF. The DNA of the CDR3 is TGTGCCAGCGAGGCAGGGGTACAGCCCCAGCATTTT.